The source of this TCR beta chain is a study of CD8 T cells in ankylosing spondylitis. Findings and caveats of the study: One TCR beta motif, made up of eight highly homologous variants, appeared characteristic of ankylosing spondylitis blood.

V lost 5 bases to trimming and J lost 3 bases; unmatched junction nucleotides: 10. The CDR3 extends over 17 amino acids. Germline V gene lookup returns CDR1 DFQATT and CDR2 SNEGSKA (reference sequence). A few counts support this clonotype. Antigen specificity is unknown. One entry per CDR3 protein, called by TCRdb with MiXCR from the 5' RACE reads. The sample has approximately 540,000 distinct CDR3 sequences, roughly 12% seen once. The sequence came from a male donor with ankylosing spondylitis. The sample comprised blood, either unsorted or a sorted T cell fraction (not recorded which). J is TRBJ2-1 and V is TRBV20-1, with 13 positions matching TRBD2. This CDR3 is CSAFSPGLAGDYNEQFF. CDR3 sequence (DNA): TGCAGTGCTTTCTCCCCCGGACTAGCGGGAGACTACAATGAGCAGTTCTTC.